Listed below are T cell receptor beta chains from one sample, sequenced in a study of breast tumors, draining lymph nodes, adjacent tissues. TCRdb reprocessed the multiplex PCR reads with MiXCR, giving one entry per CDR3 protein. This table holds more than 85,000 distinct CDR3 sequences, roughly 20% found once. Sequencing input: axillary lymph node tissue. Receptor source: a female donor with breast cancer. Some clones in this sample may be carry-over from other donors' samples. The conserved cysteine and the conserved F or W are not part of the CDR3 here.

>TRBV12-3/TRBV12-4|TRBJ1-4
ASSKRGDDELF
>TRBV24-1|TRBJ2-7
ATGTGDSYEQY
>TRBV12-3/TRBV12-4|TRBJ1-2
ASSLWGAEGYT
>TRBV27|TRBJ2-5
ASSSRILGSQETQY
>TRBV4-1|TRBJ2-5
ASSQGTGETQY
>TRBV2|TRBJ2-1
ASRGTSGNEQF
>TRBV2|TRBJ2-1
ASSGEVHEQF
>TRBV6-6|TRBJ2-1
ASTTGTSNEQF
>TRBV6-6|TRBJ2-5
ASLGNPGETQY
>TRBV30|TRBJ2-7
AWSTPGPSGYEQY
>TRBV2|TRBJ2-6
ASSDPGKDSGANVLT
>TRBV4-1|TRBJ2-7
ASSHLLTGATYEQY
>TRBV20-1|TRBJ2-1
SAKELAGYEQF
>TRBV12-5|TRBJ1-5
TSSPSGGSQPQH
>TRBV27|TRBJ2-7
ASRPSPTIFDYEQY
>TRBV2|TRBJ1-4
ASGGGREKLF
>TRBV6-5|TRBJ2-3
ASSWGLAGVDLDTQY
>TRBV14|TRBJ1-1
ASSQSNAEAF
>TRBV24-1|TRBJ1-2
ATSDSRTGEGYGCT
>TRBV5-4|TRBJ2-1
ASSSASQRPNEQF
>TRBV6-1|TRBJ2-2
ASKRDRDTGELF
>TRBV27|TRBJ2-7
ASTKLAGKGEQY
>TRBV11-1|TRBJ2-1
ASSYGTGNYNEQF
>TRBV5-1|TRBJ2-2
ASSQTGDEVTGELF
>TRBV27|TRBJ2-1
ASSYEGASYNEQF
>TRBV6-2/TRBV6-3|TRBJ2-1
ASSFPSGRSDNEQF
>TRBV10-3|TRBJ2-7
AISEAISGPSYEQY
>TRBV2|TRBJ2-7
ASRFPAGGLDSYEQY
>TRBV2|TRBJ1-5
ASRTGSARHSQPQH